The T cell receptor beta chain under discussion was sequenced for a study of blood T cell repertoires in COVID-19 (dated by TCRdb to the early 2020s). For the wider study: Samples covering the acute and convalescent phases of COVID-19 were provided by collaborators in the United States, Italy and Spain. The repertoires were released in a freely available public database meant as a resource for research on the immune response to SARS-CoV-2. The samples were drawn from the first 160 participants of the ongoing ImmuneRACE study and from 1,254 subjects provided by 6 global collaborators. Where available, HLA class I and class II types were taken from metadata supplied by the sample provider and were not determined by assay-based typing. The material from the prospective study consisted of cDNA or gDNA derived from T cells, B-cell-depleted T cells, or PBMCs. The sample metadata nearly always contained a de-identified subject ID, COVID-19 status, age in years and sex. Subjects who had been exposed to COVID-19, were actively infected with it, or had recovered from it provided the deeply sampled blood TCRbeta repertoires that made up the dataset. Beyond this particular receptor, the publication reports: The quantity of clinical and demographic metadata differed by source and by participant and was supplied without curation.

Turning to this clone: Its binding antigen is unknown. The sample holds no much larger clone one base away, and base qualities are not on file.

The immunoSEQ Assay, a bias-controlled multiplex PCR, was used to amplify TCRbeta CDR3 regions from genomic DNA. The paper's processing steps were these. Within the assay, amplification of reference gene primers was used to estimate how many nucleated cells each sample contained. To quantify the absolute abundance of each unique TCRbeta CDR3 rearrangement, sequence reads were collapsed and filtered. For each sample, productive Simpson clonality was calculated by taking the square root of Simpson's diversity index across productive rearrangements. TCRdb stores this immuneACCESS table with in-frame sequences only. Part of the clones is absent; in the studies checked, under half of the shortfall reflects unresolved V genes, and no reason is known for the rest. V, J and clone size reflect that table, while D and trimming were determined from the DNA. The sample profile shows about 30,000 clones; about 80% of them were found once. About 24% of the sample is in the top ten clones.

Collaborating institutions collected whole blood in K2EDTA tubes following their own protocols. For TCRbeta analysis, collaborator samples were shipped as frozen whole blood, as isolated PBMCs, or as DNA extracted from either sample type. The CDR3 runs 13 amino acids, cysteine and phenylalanine included. Only CDR3 DNA is held: 39 bases, read in frame from base 1. The trim is 3 bases for V and 5 bases for J, with a gap of 10 bases between the germline ends. CDR1 and CDR2, looked up from the germline V gene (reference sequence), are LGHDT and YNNKEL. The sequence links TRBV3-1 (or the pseudogene TRBV3-2) to TRBJ2-5, with the D gene call left open. This sequence was found in a human donor in a cohort sampled during active COVID-19. Sequences were obtained from peripheral blood. The DNA is TGTGCCAGCAGCCACAAGCTCGGGGAGACCCAGTACTTC. Translated, this is CASSHKLGETQYF.